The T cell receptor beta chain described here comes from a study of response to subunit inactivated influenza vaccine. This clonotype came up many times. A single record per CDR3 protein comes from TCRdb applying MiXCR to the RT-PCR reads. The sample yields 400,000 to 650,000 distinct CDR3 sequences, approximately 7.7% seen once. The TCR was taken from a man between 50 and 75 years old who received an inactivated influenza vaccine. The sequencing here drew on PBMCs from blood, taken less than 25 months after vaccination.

In DNA form, the CDR3 reads TGTGCCAGCAGTTATCTTTTAGGCACTGAAGCTTTCTTT. Translated: CASSYLLGTEAFF. The J gene is TRBJ1-1, the V gene TRBV6-5; the D is unclear. V lost 3 bases to trimming and J lost 4 bases, with 9 bases between them. The CDR3 sequence is 13 residues long. From germline, CDR1 is MNHEY and CDR2 SVGAGI.